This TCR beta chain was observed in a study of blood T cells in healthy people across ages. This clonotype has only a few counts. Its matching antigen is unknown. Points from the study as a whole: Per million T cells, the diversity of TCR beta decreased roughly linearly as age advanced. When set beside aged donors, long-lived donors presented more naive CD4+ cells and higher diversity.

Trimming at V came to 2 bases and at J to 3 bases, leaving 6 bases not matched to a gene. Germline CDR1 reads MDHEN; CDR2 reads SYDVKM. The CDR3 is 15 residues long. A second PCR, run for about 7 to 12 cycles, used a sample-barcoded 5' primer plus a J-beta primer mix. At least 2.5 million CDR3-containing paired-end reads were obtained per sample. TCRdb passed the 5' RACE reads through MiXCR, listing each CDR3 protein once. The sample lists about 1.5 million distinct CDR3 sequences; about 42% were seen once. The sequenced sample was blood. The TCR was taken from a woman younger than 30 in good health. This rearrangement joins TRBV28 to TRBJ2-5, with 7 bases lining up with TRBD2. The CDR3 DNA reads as TGTGCCAGCAGTTTAGCGGGGAGGGTTGAAGAGACCCAGTACTTC. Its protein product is CASSLAGRVEETQYF.